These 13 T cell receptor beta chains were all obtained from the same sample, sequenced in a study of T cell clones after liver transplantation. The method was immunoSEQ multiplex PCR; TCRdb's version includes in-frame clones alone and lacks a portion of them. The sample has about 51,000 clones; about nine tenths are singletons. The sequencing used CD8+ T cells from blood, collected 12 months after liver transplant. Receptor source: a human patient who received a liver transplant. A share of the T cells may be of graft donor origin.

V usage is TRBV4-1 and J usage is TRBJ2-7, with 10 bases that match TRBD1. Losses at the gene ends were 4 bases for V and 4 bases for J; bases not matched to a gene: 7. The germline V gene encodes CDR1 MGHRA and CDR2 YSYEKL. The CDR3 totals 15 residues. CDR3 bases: TGCGCCAGCAGCCGAACCGGGACAGGGGAGTACGAGCAGTACTTC. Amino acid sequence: CASSRTGTGEYEQYF.

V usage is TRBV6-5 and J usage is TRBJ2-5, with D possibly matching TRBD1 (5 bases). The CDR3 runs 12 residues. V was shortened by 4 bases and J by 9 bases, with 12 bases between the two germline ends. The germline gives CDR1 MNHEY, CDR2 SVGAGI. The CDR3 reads CASSSRARAQYF. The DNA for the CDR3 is TGTGCCAGCAGTTCTCGTGCCAGGGCCCAGTACTTC.

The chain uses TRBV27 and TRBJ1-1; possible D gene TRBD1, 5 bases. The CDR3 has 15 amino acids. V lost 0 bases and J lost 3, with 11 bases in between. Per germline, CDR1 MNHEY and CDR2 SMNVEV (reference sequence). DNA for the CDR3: TGTGCCAGCAGTTTATCGGCAGGGCTGGACACTGAAGCTTTCTTT. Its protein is CASSLSAGLDTEAFF.

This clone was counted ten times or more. CDR3 nucleotides: TGCGCCAGCAGTGAAGGGGGGCCAGGCCACGAGCAGTACTTC. This gives the protein CASSEGGPGHEQYF. This sequence joins TRBV10-1 and TRBJ2-7; D assignment may be TRBD1 or TRBD2 (6 bases each). Germline CDR1 reads WNHNN; CDR2 reads SYGVQD (reference sequence). The CDR3 runs 14 residues. V shed 3 bases and J shed 5 bases, with 14 bases lying between them.

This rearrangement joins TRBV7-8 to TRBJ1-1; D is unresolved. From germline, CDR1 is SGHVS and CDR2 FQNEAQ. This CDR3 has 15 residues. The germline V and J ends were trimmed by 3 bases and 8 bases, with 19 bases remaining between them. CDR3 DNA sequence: TGTGCCAGCAGCTTCTATCAATTTCAGTCGGGAGAAGCTTTCTTT. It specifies CASSFYQFQSGEAFF.

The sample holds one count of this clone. CDR3 amino acids: CASSLGRGYEQYF. CDR3 DNA: TGTGCCAGCAGCTTAGGGCGGGGCTACGAGCAGTACTTC. The chain joins TRBV7-3 to TRBJ2-7, with D maybe TRBD2 (6 bases). Germline assignment: CDR1 SGHTA and CDR2 FQGTGA. Trimming removed 2 bases from V and 3 bases from J, with 8 bases in between. CDR3 length equals 13 residues.

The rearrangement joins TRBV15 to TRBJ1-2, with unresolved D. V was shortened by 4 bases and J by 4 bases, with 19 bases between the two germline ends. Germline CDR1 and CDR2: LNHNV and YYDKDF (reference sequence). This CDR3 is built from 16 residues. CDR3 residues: CATSMFWCGKTYGYTF. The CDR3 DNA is TGTGCCACCAGCATGTTCTGGTGTGGAAAGACCTATGGCTACACCTTC.

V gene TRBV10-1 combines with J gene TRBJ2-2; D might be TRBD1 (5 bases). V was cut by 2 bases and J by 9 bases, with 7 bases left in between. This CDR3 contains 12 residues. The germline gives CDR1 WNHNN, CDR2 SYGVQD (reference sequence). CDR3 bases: TGCGCCAGCAGTGAGGGGGCCAGGGAGCTGTTTTTT. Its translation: CASSEGARELFF.

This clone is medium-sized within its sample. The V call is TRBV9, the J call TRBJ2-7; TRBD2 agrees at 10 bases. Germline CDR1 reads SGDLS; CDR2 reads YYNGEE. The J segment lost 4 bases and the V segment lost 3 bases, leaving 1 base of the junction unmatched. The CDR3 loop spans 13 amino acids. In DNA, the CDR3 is TGTGCCAGCAGCGCGGGACTAGCGTACGAGCAGTACTTC. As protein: CASSAGLAYEQYF.

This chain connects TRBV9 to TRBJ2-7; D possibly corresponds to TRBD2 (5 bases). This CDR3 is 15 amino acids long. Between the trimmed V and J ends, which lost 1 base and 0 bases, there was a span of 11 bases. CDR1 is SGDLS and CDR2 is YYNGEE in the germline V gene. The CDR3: CASSVTGAVSYEQYF. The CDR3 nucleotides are TGTGCCAGCAGCGTAACCGGAGCGGTCTCCTACGAGCAGTACTTC.

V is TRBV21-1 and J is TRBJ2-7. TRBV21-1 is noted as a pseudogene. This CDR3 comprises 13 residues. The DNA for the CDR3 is TGTGCCAGCAGCAAAGGAGGGGTCTACGAGCAGTACTTC. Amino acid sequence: CASSKGGVYEQYF.

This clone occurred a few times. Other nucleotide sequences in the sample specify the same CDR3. As DNA, the CDR3 is TGCAGTGCTAGAGACAATGAGCAGTTCTTC. This translates into CSARDNEQFF. The rearrangement uses TRBV20-1 and TRBJ2-1, with D uncertain. V was shortened by 0 bases and J by 6 bases, with 0 bases between the two germline ends. The CDR3 runs 10 residues. The germline gives CDR1 DFQATT, CDR2 SNEGSKA (reference sequence).

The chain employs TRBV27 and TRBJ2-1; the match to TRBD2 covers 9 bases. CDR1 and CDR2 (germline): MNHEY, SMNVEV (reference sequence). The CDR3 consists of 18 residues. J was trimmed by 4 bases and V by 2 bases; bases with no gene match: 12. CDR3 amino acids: CASSLVGWREGRYNEQFF. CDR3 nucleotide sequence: TGTGCCAGCAGTTTAGTGGGGTGGCGGGAGGGGAGGTACAATGAGCAGTTCTTC.